These 6 T cell receptor beta chains came from one sample sequenced in a study of tumor-infiltrating lymphocytes in primary liver carcinoma. A primer in the constant region served to generate TCR beta cDNA from around 500 ng of total RNA. Nested multiplex PCR, run for three rounds with slightly modified ARM-PCR, yielded TCR beta libraries. A C-beta reverse primer was combined with TRBV1-TRBV30 forward primers in the first two PCR rounds, and each round had 9 to 10 cycles. TCRdb processed the multiplex PCR reads anew with MiXCR; each CDR3 protein has one entry. This table holds roughly 120,000 distinct CDR3 sequences, roughly three fifths found once. From unsorted bulk tissue weighing roughly 17-31 mg, DNA and RNA were co-extracted. Sequencing was carried out using liver tumor tissue from sampling region 3. This sample's subset: tumor region T3, left-lateral pole. The receptors were gathered from a woman in her sixties with primary liver carcinoma and hepatitis B virus infection.

This clonotype was seen at least ten times. V is TRBV29-1 and J is TRBJ2-3; the match to TRBD2 covers 7 bases. Per germline, CDR1 SQVTM and CDR2 ANQGSEA. The CDR3 loop spans 15 amino acids. V shed 4 bases and J 2 bases; nucleotides not matched to a gene: 9. The CDR3 protein is CSVGGASGYTDTQYF. The CDR3 nucleotides read TGCAGCGTTGGCGGCGCTAGCGGATACACAGATACGCAGTATTTT.

This clonotype appeared once. V is TRBV29-1 and J is TRBJ2-2; 9 bases line up with TRBD2. The V segment lost 4 bases and the J segment 12 bases; nucleotides outside the gene matches: 12. Germline values: CDR1 SQVTM, CDR2 ANQGSEA. CDR3 length: 14 residues. CDR3 residues: CSVGGTSRTGKLFF. In DNA form, the CDR3 reads TGCAGCGTTGGAGGGACTAGCCGGACCGGAAAGCTGTTTTTT.

Remarks on this clonotype: Likely a read error: the CDR3 ends without its conserved phenylalanine or tryptophan. This chain connects TRBV11-2 to TRBJ2-5; D ambiguous. Germline V gene lookup returns CDR1 SGHAT and CDR2 FQNNGV. CDR3 length: 13 residues. As DNA, the CDR3 is TGTGCCAGGAGCTTGGAATCCAAGGGGACCCAGTACCTC. Translation gives CARSLESKGTQYL.

This clonotype was counted between two and nine times. The chain joins TRBV28 to TRBJ2-7; the D gene is possibly TRBD2 (6 bases). There are 13 residues in the CDR3. CDR1 and CDR2 from the germline V gene are MDHEN and SYDVKM. Trimming removed 6 bases at V and 5 bases at J, with 14 bases between. As DNA, the CDR3 is TGTGCCAGCAGCCGGCGTGGAGGGGACGAGCAGTACTTC. Protein sequence: CASSRRGGDEQYF. Variable domain in full (rest from reference TRBV28 and TRBJ2-7): DVKVTQSSRYLVKRTGEKVFLECVQDMDHENMFWYRQDPGLGLRLIYFSYDVKMKEKGDIPEGYSVSREKKERFSLILESASTNQTSMYLCASSRRGGDEQYFGPGTRLTVT.

About this clonotype: One end of the junction fails to match germline, which may point to a read error. The chain recombines TRBV6-1 with TRBJ2-1; tentatively, D is TRBD2 (8 bases). This CDR3 is 15 amino acids long. Germline CDR1 MNHNS, CDR2 SASEGT. The CDR3 nucleotides are TGTCCCAGCAGGGGGACTAGGGGGAGAGAAGGTGAGCAGTTCTTC. This gives the protein CPSRGTRGREGEQFF.

Points on this clonotype: Relative to the germline gene, one junction end is altered; a read error may explain this. CDR3 region: CASSILLGFNLEQFF. CDR3 nucleotides: TGTGCCAGCAGCATACTCCTGGGATTTAATTTGGAGCAGTTTTTC. The chain carries TRBV7-2 and TRBJ2-1; D not resolved. This CDR3 is built from 15 residues. Looked up from germline, CDR1 is SGHTA and CDR2 is FQGNSA.